This passage covers 9 T cell receptor beta chains from one sample sequenced in a study of blood T cell repertoires in COVID-19. The table came from immunoSEQ multiplex PCR; TCRdb's copy has only in-frame clones and leaves some out. The repertoire holds about 410,000 clones, with around 86% as singletons. The sequenced material came from peripheral blood. These receptors were obtained from a woman aged 30 to 39 with active or convalescent COVID-19.

The chain combines TRBV3-1 (or the pseudogene TRBV3-2) with TRBJ2-3, with 10 bases lining up with TRBD2. CDR3 length: 16 amino acids. Trimming cost V 4 bases and J 2 bases; bases outside gene matches: 6. In germline, CDR1 is LGHDT, CDR2 YNNKEL (reference sequence). The CDR3 sequence is CASSPSGGGYTDTQYF. DNA for the CDR3: TGTGCCAGCAGCCCGAGCGGGGGGGGTTACACAGATACGCAGTATTTT.

The chain couples TRBV5-4 to TRBJ2-7, with D maybe TRBD2 (5 bases). Trimming left V 0 bases short and J 2 bases short, with 6 bases between. The CDR3 length is 13 residues. CDR1 is SGHNT and CDR2 is YYREEE in the germline V gene (reference sequence). For the CDR3, the DNA is TGTGCCAGCAGCTTGGGAGGGACCTACGAGCAGTACTTC. Residues: CASSLGGTYEQYF.

J is TRBJ2-5 and V is TRBV28; 10 bases map to TRBD1. Trimming cost V 2 bases and J 3 bases; bases outside gene matches: 3. This CDR3 region has 15 residues. CDR1 and CDR2 from the germline V gene are MDHEN and SYDVKM. The CDR3 protein is CASSLRGTGEETQYF. DNA of the CDR3: TGTGCCAGCAGTTTAAGGGGGACAGGGGAAGAGACCCAGTACTTC. The full variable domain, in which reference TRBV28 and TRBJ2-5 provide the parts outside the CDR3, is DVKVTQSSRYLVKRTGEKVFLECVQDMDHENMFWYRQDPGLGLRLIYFSYDVKMKEKGDIPEGYSVSREKKERFSLILESASTNQTSMYLCASSLRGTGEETQYFGPGTRLLVL.

The V call is TRBV5-4, the J call TRBJ2-6; D is perhaps TRBD2 (5 bases). Trimming cost V 4 bases and J 1 base, with 9 bases left between them. The germline V gene encodes CDR1 SGHNT and CDR2 YYREEE (reference sequence). The CDR3 has 15 residues. In DNA, the CDR3 is TGTGCCAGCAGCGCGGGTCAATCTGGGGCCAACGTCCTGACTTTC. Its protein product is CASSAGQSGANVLTF.

The chain links TRBV6-5 to TRBJ1-5; D remains ambiguous. With 5 bases removed from V and 11 bases from J, the gap between germline ends came to 16 bases. Per germline, CDR1 MNHEY and CDR2 SVGAGI. The CDR3 runs to 13 residues. Here the CDR3 DNA reads TGTGCCAGCAGTCGGGGAATCTCTGCCACCCAGCATTTT. Its protein is CASSRGISATQHF.

This clone showed up just once. The CDR3 DNA follows: TGTGCCAGCAGAGGACAGGGCACTGAAGCTTTCTTT. Protein sequence: CASRGQGTEAFF. The chain links TRBV28 to TRBJ1-1, with 8 bases aligning to TRBD1. The CDR3 loop spans 12 amino acids. V lost 6 bases to trimming and J lost 4 bases; unmatched junction nucleotides: 1. The germline CDR1 and CDR2 sequences are MDHEN and SYDVKM.

The chain couples TRBV19 to TRBJ2-2, with 7 bases fitting TRBD1. The germline CDR1 and CDR2 sequences are LNHDA and SQIVND (reference sequence). There are 15 residues in the CDR3. CDR3 in amino acids: CGYEGTAENTGELFF. The DNA of the CDR3 is TGTGGATACGAAGGGACAGCGGAGAACACCGGGGAGCTGTTTTTT.

This clone was detected only a few times. V usage is TRBV4-2 and J usage is TRBJ2-1, with a weak D call TRBD2 (6 bases). V shed 0 bases and J shed 7 bases, with 13 bases lying between them. The CDR3 consists of 15 residues. Germline lookup yields CDR1 LGHNA and CDR2 YNFKEQ. The CDR3 is CASSQEREAFNEQFF. In DNA, the CDR3 is TGTGCCAGCAGCCAAGAGAGGGAGGCGTTTAATGAGCAGTTCTTC.

The chain has TRBV10-1 and TRBJ1-1, with TRBD1 matching 7 bases. Trimming removed 10 bases from V and 4 bases from J; junction bases left unmatched: 6. The germline V gene encodes CDR1 WNHNN and CDR2 SYGVQD (reference sequence). The CDR3 is made up of 12 amino acids. CDR3 DNA: TGCGCCACTTCGACAGGGACCACTGAAGCTTTCTTT. This gives the protein CATSTGTTEAFF.